The 15 T cell receptor beta chains given below trace back to one sample, sequenced in a study of T cells in Graves' hyperthyroidism and ophthalmopathy. TCR beta CDR3 sequences were amplified from RNA transcripts. HTBI primers were used for first-round RT-PCR of the TCR CDR3. TCRdb independently ran MiXCR on the multiplex PCR reads; one entry per CDR3 protein. The sample includes hundreds of thousands of distinct CDR3 sequences, 35% to 45% of them seen just once. The sequenced material came from blood. The source is a man aged 18-30 years with Graves' hyperthyroidism.

This clonotype was picked up a small number of times. Lacking the conserved final phenylalanine or tryptophan, this CDR3 likely reflects a read error. The chain carries TRBV12-3 or TRBV12-4 and TRBJ2-5; TRBD1 or TRBD2 may be the D gene (5 bases each). This CDR3 has 13 amino acids. In DNA form, the CDR3 reads TGTGCCAGCAGTCTAGCAGGGAAAGAGACCCAGTACCTC. It encodes CASSLAGKETQYL.

This chain connects TRBV29-1 to TRBJ2-7, with 11 positions matching TRBD2. The length of the CDR3 is 15 residues. The germline gives CDR1 SQVTM, CDR2 ANQGSEA. The trim removed 0 bases at V and 2 bases at J, leaving 3 bases unmatched. The CDR3 sequence is CSVEDSGGAPYEQYF. The DNA of the CDR3 is TGCAGCGTTGAAGATAGCGGGGGGGCCCCCTACGAGCAGTACTTC.

Notes on this clonotype: A much more abundant neighbour one base away suggests this may be a read error. The CDR3 spells CAGSSGGLLDNTEAFF. CDR3 sequence (DNA): TGTGCCGGCAGCTCAGGGGGGCTGCTTGATAACACTGAAGCTTTCTTT. This chain uses TRBV9 with TRBJ1-1, with 7 bases lining up with TRBD1. The CDR3 runs to 16 residues. Germline CDR1 is SGDLS and CDR2 is YYNGEE.

V is TRBV4-1 and J is TRBJ1-1; a possible D gene is TRBD1 (5 bases). This CDR3 spans 17 amino acids. Germline V CDR1 and CDR2: MGHRA, YSYEKL. Trimming took off 0 bases at V and 1 base at J, with 15 bases between the two ends. In nucleotides, the CDR3 is TGCGCCAGCAGCCAAGAAGCCCTGGGACTGCCGAACACTGAAGCTTTCTTT. It encodes CASSQEALGLPNTEAFF.

This clonotype appeared many times. This chain joins TRBV7-2 and TRBJ2-7; unclear D gene. This CDR3 contains 13 residues. Germline V gene sequence: CDR1 SGHTA, CDR2 FQGNSA. V shed 4 bases and J shed 2 bases, with 9 bases lying between them. This chain's CDR3 is CASSSVPAYEQYF. CDR3 in DNA: TGTGCCAGCAGCTCTGTTCCCGCCTACGAGCAGTACTTC.

The chain recombines TRBV5-6 with TRBJ1-1; perhaps TRBD1 as D (5 bases). The germline CDR1 and CDR2 sequences are SGHDT and YYEEEE. The V end was cut by 0 bases, the J end by 7 bases, with 16 bases between. The CDR3 contains 15 residues. The CDR3 protein is CASSLAPGTWGEAFF. The CDR3 coding sequence is TGTGCCAGCAGCTTGGCGCCGGGGACCTGGGGTGAAGCTTTCTTT. Complete variable domain (other parts from reference TRBV5-6 and TRBJ1-1): DAGVTQSPTHLIKTRGQQVTLRCSPKSGHDTVSWYQQALGQGPQFIFQYYEEEERQRGNFPDRFSGHQFPNYSSELNVNALLLGDSALYLCASSLAPGTWGEAFFGQGTRLTVV.

This clonotype has a handful of counts. The chain recombines TRBV20-1 with TRBJ2-7; D ambiguous. The CDR3 is 14 amino acids. The germline V gene has CDR1 DFQATT and CDR2 SNEGSKA (reference sequence). Trimming removed 1 base at V and 2 bases at J, with 12 bases between. CDR3: CSARGNTGTYEQYF. CDR3 coding DNA: TGCAGTGCTAGAGGGAACACCGGAACCTACGAGCAGTACTTC.

This clonotype has only a few counts. The V and J genes are TRBV6-1 and TRBJ2-5; perhaps TRBD2 as D (6 bases). V was shortened by 5 bases and J by 5 bases, with 15 bases between the two germline ends. The V gene's germline CDR1 is MNHNS and CDR2 SASEGT. The CDR3 has 14 residues. CDR3 DNA: TGTGCCAGCAGTTTAGGGGCGGGGAGTGAGACCCAGTACTTC. It translates to CASSLGAGSETQYF.

This clonotype was counted between two and nine times. The chain has TRBV7-9 and TRBJ2-7; tentatively, D is TRBD1 (5 bases). CDR1 and CDR2 (germline): SEHNR, FQNEAQ (reference sequence). V was trimmed by 3 bases and J by 2 bases, leaving 14 bases between them. There are 15 residues in the CDR3. CDR3 protein: CASSLARQGPYEQYF. CDR3 bases: TGTGCCAGCAGCTTGGCTCGGCAGGGCCCCTACGAGCAGTACTTC.

J is TRBJ2-7 and V is TRBV7-2; TRBD2 might be the D (5 bases). The CDR3 consists of 12 residues. Germline lookup yields CDR1 SGHTA and CDR2 FQGNSA. The V gene lost 4 bases and the J gene lost 9 bases, with 13 bases spanning the gap. CDR3 amino acids: CASSSKRFGQYF. The CDR3, as DNA: TGTGCCAGCAGCTCTAAGCGGTTTGGGCAGTACTTC.

The chain is built from TRBV4-1 and TRBJ1-4, with TRBD1 identical over 9 bases. Trimming at V came to 4 bases and at J to 8 bases, leaving 5 bases not matched to a gene. There are 14 residues in the CDR3. Germline CDR1 and CDR2: MGHRA and YSYEKL. The CDR3 DNA reads as TGCGCCAGCAGCCCCTTGACAGGGGGGGAAAAACTGTTTTTT. Protein: CASSPLTGGEKLFF.

As for this clonotype: At one boundary the junction diverges from the germline segment, which might be a read error. This rearrangement joins TRBV7-2 to TRBJ2-7; 10 positions match TRBD2. Germline V CDR1 and CDR2: SGHTA, FQGNSA. The CDR3 contains 16 residues. The CDR3 reads CASSQDGSGRFNEQYF. DNA for the CDR3: TGCGCCAGCAGCCAAGATGGTAGCGGGAGGTTTAACGAGCAGTACTTC.

This clonotype was recorded at least ten times. The genes are TRBV9 and TRBJ2-5; D not resolved. Germline V CDR1 and CDR2: SGDLS, YYNGEE. The V gene lost 0 bases and the J gene lost 0 bases, with 3 bases spanning the gap. The CDR3 is 13 residues long. The CDR3 nucleotides are TGTGCCAGCAGCGTAGTAGACCAAGAGACCCAGTACTTC. Protein: CASSVVDQETQYF.

This clonotype has a count of ten or more. J is TRBJ1-4 and V is TRBV9; D may be TRBD1 (6 bases). The CDR3 is made up of 15 amino acids. V was cut by 0 bases and J by 14 bases, with 20 bases left in between. Germline V gene lookup returns CDR1 SGDLS and CDR2 YYNGEE. The CDR3 DNA sequence: TGTGCCAGCAGCGTAGACCCGGACAGCAACGCAGATCTGTTTTTT. It codes for CASSVDPDSNADLFF.

Ten or more counts support this clonotype. This chain joins TRBV25-1 and TRBJ1-6; D unclear. Trimming cost V 4 bases and J 7 bases, with 8 bases left between them. The CDR3 has 13 residues. Germline assignment: CDR1 MGHDK and CDR2 SYGVNS. The CDR3 region has the DNA TGTGCCAGCAGTGGGACGGGAAATTCACCCCTCCACTTT. Its protein product is CASSGTGNSPLHF.